A single sample gave rise to the 26 T cell receptor beta chains below, sequenced in a study of tumor-infiltrating lymphocytes in primary liver carcinoma. Priming with a constant-region primer yielded TCR beta cDNA from about 540 ng total RNA. Slightly modified ARM-PCR served as the procedure for the TCR beta libraries. These libraries came from three rounds of nested multiplex PCR. Running roughly 10 cycles apiece, the first two PCR rounds relied on TRBV1-TRBV30 forward primers together with a C-beta reverse primer. TCRdb re-called the multiplex PCR reads through MiXCR, storing one row per CDR3 protein. The repertoire holds fewer than 75,000 distinct CDR3 sequences, around 69% seen once, with roughly 40% in the top ten. Without any cell sorting, about 18-30 mg of bulk tissue yielded co-extracted RNA and DNA. The sample consisted of liver tumor tissue from sampling region 4. The subset is: tumor region T4, right-lateral pole. These receptors were taken from a man between 35 and 55 years old with primary liver carcinoma and hepatitis B virus infection.

This chain uses TRBV11-2 with TRBJ2-3; D unresolved. In germline, CDR1 is SGHAT, CDR2 FQNNGV. The CDR3 totals 11 residues. The CDR3 protein is CNSSLGDTQYF. DNA of the CDR3: TGTAACAGCAGCTTAGGAGATACGCAGTATTTT.

This clonotype occurred a few times. V is TRBV18 and J is TRBJ2-1; D is possibly TRBD1 (6 bases). In germline, CDR1 is KGHSH, CDR2 LQKENI. V gave up 3 bases and J gave up 9 bases, with 15 bases separating them. The CDR3 loop spans 14 amino acids. The CDR3: CASSPIGRTVEQFF. The CDR3 region has the DNA TGTGCCAGCTCACCCATTGGGCGGACAGTTGAGCAGTTCTTC.

With regard to this clonotype: Since the CDR3 does not end with the conserved phenylalanine or tryptophan, this likely comes from a read error. This chain uses TRBV11-2 with TRBJ1-1; D is perhaps TRBD1 (5 bases). The CDR3 contains 13 residues. V shed 7 bases and J shed 7 bases, with 16 bases lying between them. Per the germline V gene, CDR1 is SGHAT and CDR2 is FQNNGV. CDR3 nucleotide sequence: TGTGCCAGCACCCTGACAGCGAATATTGAAGCTTTCTAT. Amino acids: CASTLTANIEAFY.

V and J are TRBV21-1 and TRBJ2-1; the table calls TRBD2, which could not be checked here. TRBV21-1 corresponds to a pseudogene. The CDR3 sequence is 15 residues long. CDR3 residues: CASSKEAGGSNELFF. In DNA form, the CDR3 reads TGTGCCAGCAGCAAAGAGGCGGGAGGTAGCAATGAGCTGTTCTTC.

This clonotype was counted at least ten times. The chain carries TRBV29-1 and TRBJ2-7, with D tentatively TRBD1 (6 bases). The CDR3 sequence is 12 residues long. Deletions cut 6 bases from V and 2 bases from J, with 11 bases between. The germline CDR1 and CDR2 sequences are SQVTM and ANQGSEA. CDR3 coding DNA: TGCAGCGTCCGAAAGGGGGCCTACGAGCAGTACTTC. Its protein product is CSVRKGAYEQYF.

Turning to this clonotype: A junction boundary mismatches the germline segment, possibly from a read error. V usage is TRBV10-3 and J usage is TRBJ1-5; no firm D call. In germline, CDR1 is ENHRY, CDR2 SYGVKD. The CDR3 loop spans 14 amino acids. The CDR3 is CVISEYEGNQPQCF. The CDR3 DNA reads TGTGTCATCAGTGAGTATGAGGGCAATCAGCCCCAGTGTTTT.

Of note for this clonotype: The conserved phenylalanine or tryptophan is not found at the CDR3 terminus, so this likely reflects a read error. This chain joins TRBV11-2 and TRBJ2-7; TRBD2 is a possible D gene (6 bases). Germline loops: CDR1 SGHAT, CDR2 FQNNGV. There are 15 residues in the CDR3. This CDR3 is CARSLSSGVTYEQYS. The CDR3 region has the DNA TGTGCCAGGAGCTTATCCTCGGGGGTTACCTACGAGCAGTACTCC.

This clonotype was observed once. No conserved phenylalanine or tryptophan ends this CDR3, so it is likely a read error. V is TRBV10-3 and J is TRBJ2-7, with TRBD1 matching over 9 bases. V was pared by 4 bases and J by 1 base, with 2 bases of the junction left unmatched. The CDR3 loop spans 14 amino acids. Germline V gene lookup returns CDR1 ENHRY and CDR2 SYGVKD. This chain's CDR3 is CAISGQGGSYEQYP. The CDR3 region has the DNA TGTGCCATCAGTGGACAGGGGGGATCCTACGAGCAGTACCCC.

In its sample, this clonotype was seen a few times. Here the CDR3 reads CASSFGQGTQGANVLTF. CDR3 DNA: TGTGCCAGCAGTTTCGGACAGGGGACGCAGGGGGCCAACGTCCTGACTTTC. The chain recombines TRBV12-3 or TRBV12-4 with TRBJ2-6; TRBD1 matches at 9 bases. V lost 3 bases, J lost 4 bases, and 7 bases stayed unmatched. The CDR3 runs to 17 residues.

This clonotype has a single count. The V and J genes are TRBV12-3 or TRBV12-4 and TRBJ2-3; no clear D. V dropped 2 bases and J dropped 6 bases, with 12 bases sitting between them. The length of the CDR3 is 14 residues. The chain's CDR3 is CASSLTSTGDTQYF. As DNA, the CDR3 is TGTGCCAGCAGTTTAACGTCCACTGGGGATACGCAGTATTTT.

This chain connects TRBV9 to TRBJ2-7, with 7 bases matching TRBD2. This CDR3 region has 13 residues. V lost 4 bases, J lost 10 bases, and 11 bases stayed unmatched. Germline CDR1 SGDLS, CDR2 YYNGEE. The CDR3 loop is CASSRGDGTLQYF. DNA of the CDR3: TGTGCCAGCAGCCGGGGGGACGGAACGCTACAGTACTTC.

As concerns this clonotype: Compared with germline, one end of the junction differs, possibly owing to a read error. The rearrangement uses TRBV11-2 and TRBJ2-5; 9 bases match TRBD2. The germline V gene encodes CDR1 SGHAT and CDR2 FQNNGV. The CDR3 loop spans 16 amino acids. CDR3 residues: CTSSQTPGGGEETQHF. In nucleotides, the CDR3 is TGTACCAGCAGCCAAACCCCTGGCGGGGGGGAAGAGACCCAGCACTTC.

In this sample, this clonotype turned up a few times. One junction end disagrees with the germline gene, perhaps due to a read error. This chain connects TRBV4-1 to TRBJ1-5; D gene uncertain. The germline gives CDR1 MGHRA, CDR2 YSYEKL. This CDR3 contains 17 residues. The CDR3: CASSQQMALYSNQPQQF. DNA for the CDR3: TGCGCCAGCAGCCAACAAATGGCACTTTATAGCAATCAGCCCCAGCAGTTT.

Relative to its sample, this clonotype is medium-sized. The chain couples TRBV11-3 to TRBJ1-2; D might be TRBD1 (6 bases). The germline CDR1 and CDR2 sequences are SGHNT and YENEEA. The germline V and J ends were trimmed by 1 base and 3 bases, with 15 bases remaining between them. The CDR3 length is 16 residues. DNA of the CDR3: TGTGCCAGCAGCTTAGGAAATCGGACAGTCGACTATGGCTACACCTTC. Protein: CASSLGNRTVDYGYTF.

This clonotype appeared once. The conserved phenylalanine or tryptophan normally closing the CDR3 is absent here, so this likely arose from a read error. The chain combines TRBV4-2 with TRBJ2-7; possible D gene TRBD2, 5 bases. The V end lost 1 base, the J end lost 0 bases, and 10 bases lay between the germline ends. The CDR3 has 15 amino acids. Germline-derived CDR1 and CDR2 are LGHNA and YNFKEQ. The CDR3 loop is CASSQVLGSSYEQYL. The CDR3 region has the DNA TGTGCCAGCAGCCAAGTTCTTGGGAGCTCCTACGAGCAGTACCTC.

A word on this clonotype: A junction boundary mismatches the germline segment, possibly from a read error. The chain carries TRBV7-9 and TRBJ2-4, with 7 bases fitting TRBD1. The germline gives CDR1 SEHNR, CDR2 FQNEAQ (reference sequence). The CDR3 covers 16 residues. CDR3 amino acids: CAISVDRAPAKNIQYF. Here the CDR3 DNA reads TGTGCCATCAGCGTCGACAGGGCTCCAGCCAAAAACATTCAATACTTC.

A word on this clonotype: The junction does not match germline at one end; this may be a read error. The genes are TRBV10-3 and TRBJ2-1; D call uncertain. Germline CDR1 reads ENHRY; CDR2 reads SYGVKD. CDR3 length: 12 residues. This CDR3 reads CTISSPWNEQLF. Here the CDR3 DNA reads TGTACCATCAGCTCCCCTTGGAATGAGCAGCTCTTC.

This clonotype was detected only once. The junction departs from germline at one end; a sequencing error may be responsible. The V and J genes are TRBV6-2 or TRBV6-3 and TRBJ2-2; TRBD1 aligns across 8 bases. Germline CDR1 and CDR2: MNHEY and SVGEGT. The CDR3 totals 15 residues. CDR3 sequence: CTSESGTGHTGELFF. CDR3 coding DNA: TGTACCAGCGAATCCGGGACAGGACACACCGGGGAGCTGTTTTTT.

The chain recombines TRBV10-3 with TRBJ2-1; TRBD2 might be the D (6 bases). The CDR3 extends over 14 amino acids. Trimming took off 10 bases at V and 3 bases at J, with 16 bases between the two ends. Germline CDR1 and CDR2: ENHRY and SYGVKD. The chain's CDR3 is CASLAVVSYNEQFF. Written as DNA, the CDR3 is TGTGCCAGCTTAGCGGTAGTGAGCTACAATGAGCAGTTCTTC.

This clonotype has a count of ten or more. The V gene is TRBV4-1, the J gene TRBJ1-1, with D perhaps matching TRBD1 (5 bases). This CDR3 is 13 amino acids long. The germline CDR1 and CDR2 sequences are MGHRA and YSYEKL. Deletions cut 1 base from V and 5 bases from J, with 8 bases between. Here the CDR3 reads CASSQVRGTEAFF. The CDR3 nucleotides read TGCGCCAGCAGCCAAGTTAGGGGTACTGAAGCTTTCTTT.

Of note for this clonotype: The conserved closing phenylalanine or tryptophan is absent in this CDR3, likely reflecting a read error. This sequence joins TRBV10-3 and TRBJ2-7; 7 positions match TRBD2. The germline gives CDR1 ENHRY, CDR2 SYGVKD. The CDR3 runs 16 residues. In DNA form, the CDR3 reads TGTGCCATCAGTGAGAGGCTAGCGGACCGTCGGAACGAACAGTACCTC. It specifies CAISERLADRRNEQYL.

The genes are TRBV4-2 and TRBJ1-2; unclear D gene. The V gene lost 0 bases and the J gene lost 5 bases, with 13 bases spanning the gap. This CDR3 is 15 amino acids long. The germline gives CDR1 LGHNA, CDR2 YNFKEQ. CDR3 sequence reads: CASSQDRQGKYGYTF. CDR3 nucleotide sequence: TGTGCCAGCAGCCAAGATCGTCAAGGGAAATATGGCTACACCTTC.

On this clonotype itself: At one of its ends the junction is not consistent with the germline gene, which may arise from a read error. The chain has TRBV5-5 and TRBJ2-7; unclear D gene. The CDR3 length is 13 residues. CDR1 and CDR2 from the germline V gene are SGHKS and YYEKEE (reference sequence). The CDR3 DNA reads as TGTGTCAGCATCTTTGGCATCACCTACGAGCAGTACTTC. Encoded protein: CVSIFGITYEQYF.

On this clonotype itself: A read error may be the cause here, since a much bigger clone is one base away. The V call is TRBV12-3 or TRBV12-4, the J call TRBJ2-7; D gene unclear. Trimming cost V 2 bases and J 13 bases, with 21 bases left between them. The CDR3 spans 14 residues. The CDR3 sequence is CASSLTAEDPIPYF. CDR3 DNA sequence: TGTGCCAGCAGTTTAACGGCGGAAGATCCTATTCCTTACTTC.

This clonotype was recorded many times. The chain combines TRBV4-2 with TRBJ2-3, with a possible D match to TRBD2 (6 bases). The CDR3 contains 13 residues. V shed 8 bases and J shed 2 bases, with 11 bases lying between them. Germline values: CDR1 LGHNA, CDR2 YNFKEQ. In DNA form, the CDR3 reads TGTGCCAGCGGTCGGGAGTCCACAGATACGCAGTATTTT. Translation: CASGRESTDTQYF.

About this clonotype: An end of the junction differs from the germline gene, which may be a read error. J is TRBJ1-2 and V is TRBV12-3 or TRBV12-4; D may be TRBD1 (5 bases). The CDR3 has 15 residues. In nucleotides, the CDR3 is TGTGCCAGCAGCCAGGGCCCGAGGGTTTCCCATGGCTACACGTTC. Protein product: CASSQGPRVSHGYTF.